This T cell receptor beta chain emerged from a study of blood T cell repertoires in COVID-19. Study overall: PBMCs, B-cell-depleted T cells, or T cells were the source of the cDNA or gDNA that made up the material.

The CDR3 loop spans 15 amino acids. CDR1 and CDR2 from the germline V gene are SGHVS and FNYEAQ. Germline trimming cut 2 bases from V and 2 bases from J; bases unmatched to any gene: 6. In the original processing: Reference gene primer amplification gave nucleated cell count estimates. Sequencing was performed with immunoSEQ multiplex PCR; in TCRdb, only in-frame clones are kept and a portion is missing. V and J calls and clone size follow that table, whereas D and trimming were derived from the DNA. The sample holds roughly 14,000 clones, roughly 92% seen once. V gene TRBV7-6 combines with J gene TRBJ2-7; 7 bases map to TRBD1. This TCR came from a human donor with active COVID-19. The donor label of this sample is uncertain. Sequencing was done on a sample of peripheral blood. In DNA, the CDR3 is TGTGCCAGCAGCTTATCGGGGACAGTTCCCTACGAGCAGTACTTC. Translation: CASSLSGTVPYEQYF.